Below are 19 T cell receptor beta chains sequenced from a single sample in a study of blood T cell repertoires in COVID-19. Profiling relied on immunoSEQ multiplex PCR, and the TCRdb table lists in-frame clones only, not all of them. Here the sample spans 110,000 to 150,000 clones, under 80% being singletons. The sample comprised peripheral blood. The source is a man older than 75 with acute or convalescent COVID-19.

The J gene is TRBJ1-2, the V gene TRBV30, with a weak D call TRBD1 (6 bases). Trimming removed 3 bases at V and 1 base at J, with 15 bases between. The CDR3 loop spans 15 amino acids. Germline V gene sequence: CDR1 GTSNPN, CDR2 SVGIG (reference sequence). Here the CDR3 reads CAWSPSQGLNYGYTF. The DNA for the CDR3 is TGTGCCTGGAGCCCTAGTCAGGGGCTTAACTATGGCTACACCTTC. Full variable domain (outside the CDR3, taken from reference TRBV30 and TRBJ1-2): SQTIHQWPATLVQPVGSPLSLECTVEGTSNPNLYWYRQAAGRGLQLLFYSVGIGQISSEVPQNLSASRPQDRQFILSSKKLLLSDSGFYLCAWSPSQGLNYGYTFGSGTRLTVV.

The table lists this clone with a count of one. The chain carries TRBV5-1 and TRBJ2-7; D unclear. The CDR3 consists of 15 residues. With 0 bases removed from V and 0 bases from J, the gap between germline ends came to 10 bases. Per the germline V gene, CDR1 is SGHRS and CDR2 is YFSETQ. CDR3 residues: CASSLGLESSYEQYF. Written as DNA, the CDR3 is TGCGCCAGCAGCTTGGGACTGGAAAGCTCCTACGAGCAGTACTTC.

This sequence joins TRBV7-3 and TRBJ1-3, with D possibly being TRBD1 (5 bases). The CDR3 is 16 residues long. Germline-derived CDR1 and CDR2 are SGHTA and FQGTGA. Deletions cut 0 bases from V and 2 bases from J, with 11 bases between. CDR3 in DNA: TGTGCCAGCAGCTTAACTCCCCGCAGGGCTGGAAACACCATATATTTT. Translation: CASSLTPRRAGNTIYF.

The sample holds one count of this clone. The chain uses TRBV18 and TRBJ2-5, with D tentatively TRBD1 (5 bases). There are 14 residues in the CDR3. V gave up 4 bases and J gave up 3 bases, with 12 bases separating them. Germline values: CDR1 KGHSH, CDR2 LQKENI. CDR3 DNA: TGTGCCAGCTCACGGATCAGGGATGAAGAGACCCAGTACTTC. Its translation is CASSRIRDEETQYF. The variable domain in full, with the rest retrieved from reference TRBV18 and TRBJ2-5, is NAGVMQNPRHLVRRRGQEARLRCSPMKGHSHVYWYRQLPEEGLKFMVYLQKENIIDESGMPKERFSAEFPKEGPSILRIQQVVRGDSAAYFCASSRIRDEETQYFGPGTRLLVL.

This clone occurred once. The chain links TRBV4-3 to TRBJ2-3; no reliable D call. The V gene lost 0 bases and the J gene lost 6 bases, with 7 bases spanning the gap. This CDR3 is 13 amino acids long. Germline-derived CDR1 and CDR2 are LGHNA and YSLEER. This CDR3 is CASSQEGWDTQYF. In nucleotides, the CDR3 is TGCGCCAGCAGCCAAGAGGGCTGGGATACGCAGTATTTT.

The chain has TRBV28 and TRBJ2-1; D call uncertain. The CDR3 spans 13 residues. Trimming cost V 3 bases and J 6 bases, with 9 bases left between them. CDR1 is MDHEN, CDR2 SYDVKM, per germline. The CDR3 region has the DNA TGTGCCAGCAGTTTGAGGAGCCCCAATGAGCAGTTCTTC. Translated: CASSLRSPNEQFF. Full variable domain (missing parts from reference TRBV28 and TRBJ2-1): DVKVTQSSRYLVKRTGEKVFLECVQDMDHENMFWYRQDPGLGLRLIYFSYDVKMKEKGDIPEGYSVSREKKERFSLILESASTNQTSMYLCASSLRSPNEQFFGPGTRLTVL.

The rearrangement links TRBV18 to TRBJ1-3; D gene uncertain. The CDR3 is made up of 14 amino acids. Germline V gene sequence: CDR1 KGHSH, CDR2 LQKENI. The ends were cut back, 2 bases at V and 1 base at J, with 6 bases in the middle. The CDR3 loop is CASSPIESGNTIYF. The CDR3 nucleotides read TGTGCCAGCTCACCAATTGAGTCTGGAAACACCATATATTTT.

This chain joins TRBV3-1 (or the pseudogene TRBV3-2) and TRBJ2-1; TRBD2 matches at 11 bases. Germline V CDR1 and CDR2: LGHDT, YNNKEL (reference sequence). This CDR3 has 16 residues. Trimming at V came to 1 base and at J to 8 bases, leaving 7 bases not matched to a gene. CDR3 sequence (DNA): TGTGCCAGCAGCCAAGGACTAGCGGGGCTTAGGGATGAGCAGTTCTTC. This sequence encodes CASSQGLAGLRDEQFF.

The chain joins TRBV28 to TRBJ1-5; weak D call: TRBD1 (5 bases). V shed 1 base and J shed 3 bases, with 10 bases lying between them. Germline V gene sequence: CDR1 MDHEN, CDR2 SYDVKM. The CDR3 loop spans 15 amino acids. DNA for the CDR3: TGTGCCAGCAGTTTATCCCGGGACTACAATCAGCCCCAGCATTTT. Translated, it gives CASSLSRDYNQPQHF.

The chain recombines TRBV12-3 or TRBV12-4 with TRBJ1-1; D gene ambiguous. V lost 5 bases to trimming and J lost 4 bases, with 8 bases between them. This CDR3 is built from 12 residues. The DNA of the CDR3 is TGTGCCAGCAGTATTGAGCTCACTGAAGCTTTCTTT. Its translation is CASSIELTEAFF.

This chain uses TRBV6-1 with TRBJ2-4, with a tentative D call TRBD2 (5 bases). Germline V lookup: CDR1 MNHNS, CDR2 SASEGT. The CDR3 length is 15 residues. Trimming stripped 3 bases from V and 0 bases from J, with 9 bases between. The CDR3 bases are TGTGCCAGCAGTGACGGACTTCGAGCCAAAAACATTCAGTACTTC. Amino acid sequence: CASSDGLRAKNIQYF.

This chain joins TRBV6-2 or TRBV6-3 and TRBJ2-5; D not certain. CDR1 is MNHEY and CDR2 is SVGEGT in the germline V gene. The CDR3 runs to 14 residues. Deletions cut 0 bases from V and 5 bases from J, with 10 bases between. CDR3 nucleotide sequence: TGTGCCAGCAGTTACTCTCAGAGGATGGAGACCCAGTACTTC. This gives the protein CASSYSQRMETQYF.

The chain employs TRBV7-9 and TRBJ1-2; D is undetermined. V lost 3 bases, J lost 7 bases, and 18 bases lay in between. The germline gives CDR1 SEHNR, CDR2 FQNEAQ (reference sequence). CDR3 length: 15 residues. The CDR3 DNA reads TGTGCCAGCAGCTTTGGGGAGACCCTCGGCAGTGGCTACACCTTC. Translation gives CASSFGETLGSGYTF.

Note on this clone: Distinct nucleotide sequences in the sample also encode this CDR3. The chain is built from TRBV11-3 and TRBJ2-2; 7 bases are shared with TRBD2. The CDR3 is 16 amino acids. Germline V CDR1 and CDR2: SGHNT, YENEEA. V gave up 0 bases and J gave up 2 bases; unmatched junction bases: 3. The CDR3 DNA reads TGTGCCAGCAGCTTAGACGGGGGGTCAAACACCGGGGAGCTGTTTTTT. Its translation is CASSLDGGSNTGELFF.

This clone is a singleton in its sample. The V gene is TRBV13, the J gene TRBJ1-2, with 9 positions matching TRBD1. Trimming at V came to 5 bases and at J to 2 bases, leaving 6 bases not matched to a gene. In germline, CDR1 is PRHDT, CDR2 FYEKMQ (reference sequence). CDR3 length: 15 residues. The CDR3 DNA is TGTGCCAGCAGCCACGGACAGGGGAGGAACTATGGCTACACCTTC. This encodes CASSHGQGRNYGYTF.

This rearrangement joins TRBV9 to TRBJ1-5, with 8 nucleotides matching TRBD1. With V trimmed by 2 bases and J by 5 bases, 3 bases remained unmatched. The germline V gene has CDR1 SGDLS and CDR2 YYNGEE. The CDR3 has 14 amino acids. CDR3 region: CASSVGQGDQPQHF. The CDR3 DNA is TGTGCCAGCAGCGTCGGACAGGGAGATCAGCCCCAGCATTTT.

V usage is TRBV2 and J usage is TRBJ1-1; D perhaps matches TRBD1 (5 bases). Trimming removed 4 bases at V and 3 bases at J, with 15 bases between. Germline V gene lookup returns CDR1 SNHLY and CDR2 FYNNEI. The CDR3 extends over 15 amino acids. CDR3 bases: TGTGCCAGCAGTGGTCCGCAGGGAGGTGACACTGAAGCTTTCTTT. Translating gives CASSGPQGGDTEAFF.

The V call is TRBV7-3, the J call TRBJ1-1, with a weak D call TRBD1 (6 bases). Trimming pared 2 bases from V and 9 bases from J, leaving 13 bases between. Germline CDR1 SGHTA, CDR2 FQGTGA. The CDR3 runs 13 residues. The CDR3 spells CASSLARQDQAFF. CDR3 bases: TGTGCCAGCAGCTTAGCCCGACAGGACCAAGCTTTCTTT.

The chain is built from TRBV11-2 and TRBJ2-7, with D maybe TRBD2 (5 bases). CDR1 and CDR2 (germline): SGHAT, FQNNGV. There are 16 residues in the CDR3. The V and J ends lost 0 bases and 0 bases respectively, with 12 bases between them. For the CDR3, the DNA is TGTGCCAGCAGCTTAGATTCGGCGGGTAGCTCCTACGAGCAGTACTTC. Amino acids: CASSLDSAGSSYEQYF.